Reported below is one T cell receptor (beta chain). Its antigen target is currently unknown. Base quality data are lacking; no much larger clone is found one base away. This record comes from a study of cytomegalovirus exposure and HLA in healthy donors (dated 2017 in TCRdb). Describing the broader study: An earlier analysis of 587 of the donors reported around 280 Gb of sequence data and 117 million unique TCR beta sequences obtained from 150 million to 200 million T cells. An early release covering over 500 HLA-typed donors comprised about 310 gigabases of sequencing data and roughly 86 million unique TCR sequences. Of the roughly 390 genotyped donors, approximately 82% fell in the genetic ancestry cluster associated with self-reported Caucasian donors. The aim of the study was to test whether cataloging public T cell receptors could identify signatures of past pathogen exposure. The study profiled the T cell repertoires of 550 to 700 subjects by immunosequencing and related them to cytomegalovirus serostatus. Besides the first cohort of roughly 660 subjects, a separate validation cohort made up of 120 different subjects was used. The study combined high-throughput TCR immunosequencing, statistical association of individual TCRs with disease status, and machine learning to predict cytomegalovirus infection status. A later analysis re-analyzed previously published TCR beta repertoires from roughly 630 donors and added high-resolution HLA genotyping to study TCR occurrence patterns. In the later analysis, no new phenotypic data were used to find candidate immune exposures; instead, reliance was placed on TCR beta sequences and their occurrence across donors. An earlier analysis of some 600 of the donors applied high-throughput TCR beta sequencing to assess whether each TCR beta V gene segment acted as functional or pseudogenic. Donor age, sex, ethnicity and CMV serostatus were compiled together with the repertoire data. Genome-wide SNP genotypes for about 55% of the roughly 670 donors were used in a later genetic analysis, which treated that subset as a discovery cohort. Every discovery cohort repertoire had been produced on one sequencing platform. HLA typing covered class I and class II loci at four-digit resolution. Typing coverage varied by locus: about 620-630 donors for A, B, C, DRB1 and DQB1; approximately 520 for DQA1; about 570 for DPA1; about 450 for DPB1. Roughly five DR-DQ haplotypes were handled as single units for association and clustering, since linkage in the cohort was strong. Among roughly 400 genotyped donors of the cohort, an average of around 250,000 unique TCR beta nucleotide sequences was sequenced per donor, of which about 18% were non-productive.

Relative to germline, V is missing 5 bases and J is missing 0 bases, with 7 bases of the junction outside any gene match. CDR3 length: 17 amino acids, cysteine to phenylalanine. The read is trimmed to its CDR3 DNA, 51 bases read in frame from base 1. CDR1 is given as SEHNR and CDR2 as FQNEAQ, both from the germline V gene (reference sequence). The cohort comprised hundreds of healthy bone marrow donors. All cohort members were sampled while nominally healthy, although unrecorded immune exposures were likely present. The donor tested CMV seropositive and was one of the 289 seropositive cohort members. A peripheral blood sample was provided by each donor, and peripheral blood mononuclear cells were used for TCR beta sequencing. The Qiagen DNeasy Blood Extraction Kit was used to extract genomic DNA from the blood cell samples. Results and caveats for the whole study, not just this receptor: According to the authors, the approach could potentially be generalized to other disease states and immunological phenotypes. The study listed 150 to 200 TCR beta chains as associated with cytomegalovirus. For the cohort, immune exposure information was limited to CMV serostatus. When HLA alleles, especially DR and DQ, strongly co-occurred, attributing TCR associations to individual alleles was difficult. A further reported finding was that TCR beta sequences accurately predicted the HLA-A and HLA-B alleles for most subjects in the first cohort. In an earlier analysis of 587 of the donors, most TCR beta V segments appeared in productive rearrangements about 90% or about 30% of the time, broadly matching IMGT annotations. A few of the identified cytomegalovirus-associated TCR beta chains were confirmed in vitro to be specific for cytomegalovirus antigens. At a false discovery rate of 0.05, a later analysis linked around 15,000 TCR beta sequences to specific HLA alleles. The classifier was reported to diagnose cytomegalovirus status with high specificity and sensitivity in both the original cohort and the validation cohort. V-gene and J-gene trimming of TCR beta chains was associated with a missense DCLRE1C variant in a later genetic analysis, and the association was replicated in an independent cohort. About 17 rarely observed V segments, including chromosome 9 orphons, were excluded from the earlier analysis of a few hundred of the donors because counts were too low. In a later analysis, TCR association rates were found to vary across HLA loci, with the most associated TCRs seen for DRB1 alleles and the fewest for HLA-C alleles. In a later analysis, HLA-associated TCR beta chains showed more clonal expansion and lower generation probabilities than non-associated chains that were equally common. Most CMV-associated TCR beta chains appeared to be HLA-restricted in a later analysis, and the HLA associations seemed to be driven largely by CMV exposure. The sequencing pipeline was judged likely to have produced a cluster of highly shared sequence variants as a technical artifact. Roughly uniform sequencing depth across donors was assumed in presence/absence analyses, although this assumption may not hold. The 87-base-pair reads could not distinguish some IMGT-functional V segments, including TRBV6-2 and TRBV6-3, so those segments were excluded. According to a later genetic analysis, donors in an Asian-associated ancestry cluster had fewer N-insertions in productive TCRs than the approximately 650-donor mean. The cohort was sequenced for TCR beta chains only, and without alpha or paired-chain data the features that could be detected were limited. Linkage disequilibrium might explain the correlated functional status among segregating V segments, but an unknown experimental factor could not be excluded. According to a later analysis, parvovirus B19, influenza, CMV and Epstein-Barr virus appeared linked to several top co-occurrence clusters. While some public TCRs were present in many individuals, most TCR sequences turned up only very rarely across donors. Because HLA typing was unavailable for some donors at each locus, only the typed subset was used in association tests.

The method behind the library was the immunoSEQ multiplex PCR assay. The multiplex PCR relied on a mix of 60 forward primers for TCR Vbeta segments and 13 reverse primers for TCR Jbeta segments. Amplification of the CDR3 region of rearranged TCR beta genes was performed with a multiplex PCR assay on genomic DNA. The Illumina HiSeq System was used to sequence the amplified TCR beta libraries as 87-base-pair reads. Processing in the source paper ran as follows. Across the 500 to 850 repertoires, a later analysis counted tens of millions of unique TCR beta chains, around 10 million of which were shared by at least two donors. Raw reads were error-corrected and collapsed into unique sequences with a nearest-neighbor algorithm that merged closely related sequences to remove PCR and sequencing errors. To assign V, D and J gene segments, CDR3 sequences were aligned to IMGT reference sequences. For a sequence to be retained, at least a six-nucleotide match to both a V gene segment and a J gene segment was required. Rearrangements were called productive when the CDR3 lacked stop codons and stayed in frame with V and J; all others were non-productive. Following IMGT convention, CDR3 was defined as the stretch from the second conserved V-encoded cysteine to the conserved J-encoded phenylalanine. The earlier analysis of 500 to 750 of the donors excluded any sequence lacking an unambiguous match to a single V gene segment. An earlier analysis of several hundred of the donors called V segments functional above 56.7% productive rearrangements and segregating when the between-donor standard deviation exceeded 5%. A statistical classification framework was built to diagnose cytomegalovirus status from the catalog of TCR beta chain sequences. A later analysis assigned V and J genes by comparing TCR nucleotide sequences with IMGT/GENE-DB human TR gene sequences. Using the TCRdist pipeline, a later analysis assigned CDR3 sequences along with most-parsimonious VDJ recombination scenarios. A later analysis defined each TCR beta chain by its CDR3 amino acid sequence plus V-gene family, and excluded reads lacking a unique V-gene family. To address suspected cross-contamination and a sequencing artifact, a later analysis removed 592 highly shared, low-generation-probability nucleotide sequences. In a later analysis, a clonal expansion index was calculated for each public chain from normalized within-repertoire ranks of inferred template counts. Generation probabilities in a later analysis came from a VDJ recombination model fitted to out-of-frame rearrangements, and those results were checked against IGoR. In a later analysis, TCR-TCR, TCR-HLA and TCR-CMV co-occurrence was scored with hypergeometric tests, and a repertoire-size bias correction was applied to TCR pairs. A later analysis estimated false discovery rates by permuting HLA or CMV assignments 20 times. A later analysis grouped co-occurring TCRs with DBSCAN, adding TCRdist sequence similarity when clustering within HLA-allele-positive subsets. Repertoires with fewer than 30,000 or more than 120,000 public chains were left out of co-occurrence clustering, as were a handful of repertoires with anomalous nucleotide sharing. TCRdb limited this immuneACCESS table to in-frame rearrangements with V and J called. A share of clones is missing; checked studies link under half to unresolved V genes, and the rest is unexplained. V and J calls and clone size follow that table, whereas D and trimming were derived from the DNA. In all, the sample holds more than 95,000 clones, and roughly 79% of those were seen once. Of the sample, 2.5% to 3% is held by the ten largest clones.

The chain uses TRBV7-9 and TRBJ2-6; 7 of the junction bases match TRBD1. Sequenced input: PBMCs. The source of this sequence is a female donor in good health and CMV-seropositive. The sequenced DNA is TGTGCCAGCAGCCAAGACAGGGCCCCCTCTGGGGCCAACGTCCTGACTTTC. Its translation is CASSQDRAPSGANVLTF.